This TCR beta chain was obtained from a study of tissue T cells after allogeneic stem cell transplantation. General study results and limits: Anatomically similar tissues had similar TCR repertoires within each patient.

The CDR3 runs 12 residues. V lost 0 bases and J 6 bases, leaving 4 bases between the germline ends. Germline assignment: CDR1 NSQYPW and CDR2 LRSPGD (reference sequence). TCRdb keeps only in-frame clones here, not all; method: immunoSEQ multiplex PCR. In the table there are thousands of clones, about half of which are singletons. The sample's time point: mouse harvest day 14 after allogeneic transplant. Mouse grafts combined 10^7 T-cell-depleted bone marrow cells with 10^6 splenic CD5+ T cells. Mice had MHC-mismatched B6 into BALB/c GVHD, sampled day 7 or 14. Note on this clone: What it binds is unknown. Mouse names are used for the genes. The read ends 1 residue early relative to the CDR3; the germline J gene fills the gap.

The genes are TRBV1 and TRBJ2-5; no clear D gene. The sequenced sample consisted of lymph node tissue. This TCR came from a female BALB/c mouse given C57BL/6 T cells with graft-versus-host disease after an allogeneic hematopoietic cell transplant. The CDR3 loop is CTCSADRDTQYF. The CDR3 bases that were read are TGCACCTGCAGTGCAGATAGGGACACCCAGTAC.